A selection of T cell receptor beta chains follows, all from one sample in a study of vaccination effects on CD4 cells after COVID-19. The data were produced by immunoSEQ multiplex PCR, yet TCRdb's version contains in-frame clones alone and is incomplete. The sample holds around 36,000 clones, under 75% seen once. Their specific antigens are unknown. The sample was CD4+ T cells from PBMCs cultured with SARS-CoV-2 spike peptides, taken before COVID-19 vaccination. These receptors were obtained from a human donor who received a COVID-19 vaccine. CDR3s include the opening cysteine and the closing phenylalanine or tryptophan. The D gene is left open where the match is weak. A clone size is listed for some rows: how often the clone was seen (once, few, many), or a class if it is expanded.

size: .; D: TRBD1; J: TRBJ1-1; V: TRBV15; CDR3: CATSRRGLGTARTNTEAFF; DNA: TGTGCCACCAGCAGAAGGGGACTAGGGACAGCCAGAACGAACACTGAAGCTTTCTTT
size: few; D: .; J: TRBJ1-2; V: TRBV4-3; CDR3: CASSQATGINNYGYTF; DNA: TGCGCCAGCAGCCAAGCCACAGGGATTAATAACTATGGCTACACCTTC
size: .; D: TRBD2; J: TRBJ2-7; V: TRBV2; CDR3: CAGSGTSQNEQYF; DNA: TGTGCCGGCTCCGGGACTAGCCAGAACGAGCAGTACTTC
size: .; D: .; J: TRBJ1-5; V: TRBV21-1; CDR3: CASSKGRTGSNQPQHF; DNA: TGTGCCAGCAGCAAGGGCCGGACGGGTAGCAATCAGCCCCAGCATTTT
size: few; D: TRBD2; J: TRBJ2-7; V: TRBV5-1; CDR3: CASSLMQAGDLGEQYF; DNA: TGCGCCAGCAGCTTGATGCAGGCGGGAGACTTGGGCGAGCAGTACTTC
size: .; D: .; J: TRBJ2-5; V: TRBV2; CDR3: CASGRGEETQYF; DNA: TGTGCCAGTGGTAGGGGCGAAGAGACCCAGTACTTC
size: .; D: TRBD1; J: TRBJ2-1; V: TRBV2; CDR3: CASRQKTGDDEQFF; DNA: TGTGCCAGCAGACAAAAGACAGGGGACGATGAGCAGTTCTTC
size: .; D: .; J: TRBJ1-2; V: TRBV2; CDR3: CASSSGQNYGYTF; DNA: TGTGCCAGCAGCTCCGGGCAGAACTATGGCTACACCTTC
size: .; D: TRBD1; J: TRBJ1-5; V: TRBV2; CDR3: CASKTGASNQPQHF; DNA: TGTGCCAGCAAGACAGGGGCTAGCAATCAGCCCCAGCATTTT
size: .; D: .; J: TRBJ2-2; V: TRBV19; CDR3: CASSRQEANTGELFF; DNA: TGTGCCAGTAGTCGGCAGGAGGCGAACACCGGGGAGCTGTTTTTT
size: .; D: TRBD1; J: TRBJ1-2; V: TRBV5-1; CDR3: CASSLIRDRAYGYTF; DNA: TGCGCCAGCAGCTTAATCCGGGACAGGGCGTATGGCTACACCTTC
size: .; D: TRBD2; J: TRBJ2-4; V: TRBV28; CDR3: CASSLGSGRNIQYF; DNA: TGTGCCAGCAGTTTAGGTAGCGGGAGGAACATTCAGTACTTC
size: once; D: .; J: TRBJ2-2; V: TRBV9; CDR3: CASSVDLAEGPGELFF; DNA: TGTGCCAGCAGCGTAGACCTGGCCGAAGGGCCCGGGGAGCTGTTTTTT
size: .; D: TRBD1; J: TRBJ1-2; V: TRBV5-1; CDR3: CASSPGGGIIGYTF; DNA: TGCGCCAGCAGCCCAGGGGGGGGTATAATTGGCTACACCTTC
size: .; D: TRBD2; J: TRBJ2-3; V: TRBV6-2/TRBV6-3; CDR3: CASSQGTSADTQYF; DNA: TGTGCCAGCAGCCAAGGGACTAGCGCAGATACGCAGTATTTT
size: few; D: TRBD1; J: TRBJ2-7; V: TRBV19; CDR3: CASSSRDRGRVLDEQYF; DNA: TGTGCCAGTAGTAGCCGGGACAGGGGGCGGGTTCTCGACGAGCAGTACTTC
size: .; D: .; J: TRBJ1-1; V: TRBV9; CDR3: CASSGGSNMNTEAFF; DNA: TGTGCCAGCAGCGGCGGCAGTAACATGAACACTGAAGCTTTCTTT
size: few; D: TRBD1; J: TRBJ2-7; V: TRBV7-2; CDR3: CASTFHRGPYEQYF; DNA: TGTGCCAGCACCTTTCACAGGGGGCCCTACGAGCAGTACTTC
size: .; D: .; J: TRBJ1-1; V: TRBV3-1/TRBV3-2; CDR3: CASSQVPGSGTEAFF; DNA: TGTGCCAGCAGCCAAGTTCCAGGGTCGGGGACTGAAGCTTTCTTT
size: .; D: TRBD1; J: TRBJ2-4; V: TRBV6-5; CDR3: CASSTTGSGLQYF; DNA: TGTGCCAGCAGCACGACAGGGTCGGGGCTTCAGTACTTC
size: .; D: TRBD1; J: TRBJ2-5; V: TRBV5-4; CDR3: CASSLGDRGTQETQYF; DNA: TGTGCCAGCAGCTTGGGGGACAGGGGAACACAAGAGACCCAGTACTTC
size: .; D: .; J: TRBJ1-2; V: TRBV10-1; CDR3: CASRPPPPYGYTF; DNA: TGCGCCAGCAGACCTCCTCCTCCCTATGGCTACACCTTC
size: .; D: TRBD1; J: TRBJ1-1; V: TRBV19; CDR3: CATGQGGLGNTEAFF; DNA: TGTGCCACCGGCCAGGGGGGCTTGGGGAACACTGAAGCTTTCTTT
size: .; D: TRBD2; J: TRBJ2-7; V: TRBV7-3; CDR3: CASSPSGGSYEQYF; DNA: TGTGCCAGCAGCCCTAGCGGGGGTTCCTACGAGCAGTACTTC
size: few; D: .; J: TRBJ1-2; V: TRBV6-5; CDR3: CASTPRGRLNYGYTF; DNA: TGTGCCAGCACCCCGAGGGGGAGGTTAAACTATGGCTACACCTTC
size: few; D: TRBD1; J: TRBJ1-2; V: TRBV19; CDR3: CASSPGQVAYGYTF; DNA: TGTGCCAGTAGCCCGGGACAGGTAGCCTATGGCTACACCTTC
size: .; D: TRBD2; J: TRBJ2-5; V: TRBV7-2; CDR3: CASSLGTSGRARQYF; DNA: TGTGCCAGCAGTTTAGGGACTAGCGGGAGGGCTCGTCAGTACTTC
size: .; D: .; J: TRBJ1-1; V: TRBV4-1; CDR3: CASSQEGHQNTEAFF; DNA: TGCGCCAGCAGCCAAGAAGGACACCAGAACACTGAAGCTTTCTTT
size: .; D: TRBD1; J: TRBJ1-4; V: TRBV30; CDR3: CAWRRQGASNEKLFF; DNA: TGTGCCTGGAGGCGCCAGGGGGCGTCTAATGAAAAACTGTTTTTT
size: .; D: TRBD1; J: TRBJ2-7; V: TRBV5-1; CDR3: CASSPGGAYGEQYF; DNA: TGCGCCAGCAGCCCAGGGGGTGCATACGGTGAGCAGTACTTC
size: .; D: TRBD1; J: TRBJ2-1; V: TRBV7-2; CDR3: CASSPAGTGSYNEQFF; DNA: TGTGCCAGCAGCCCCGCCGGGACAGGCTCCTACAATGAGCAGTTCTTC
size: .; D: TRBD2; J: TRBJ2-5; V: TRBV11-2; CDR3: CASSLDRLAETQYF; DNA: TGTGCCAGCAGCTTAGACCGACTAGCAGAGACCCAGTACTTC
size: .; D: TRBD2; J: TRBJ2-3; V: TRBV29-1; CDR3: CSVRALTPGLASLRGTDTQYF; DNA: TGCAGCGTCCGTGCTTTAACACCGGGACTAGCATCCCTCAGAGGCACAGATACGCAGTATTTT
size: .; D: .; J: TRBJ2-3; V: TRBV9; CDR3: CASSPQSAQYF; DNA: TGTGCCAGCAGCCCCCAGTCAGCGCAGTATTTT
size: .; D: TRBD1; J: TRBJ1-1; V: TRBV19; CDR3: CASTPTATGGNTEAFF; DNA: TGTGCCAGTACCCCAACCGCCACAGGGGGGAACACTGAAGCTTTCTTT
size: .; D: TRBD1; J: TRBJ1-3; V: TRBV7-9; CDR3: CASSAMTGTGNTIYF; DNA: TGTGCCAGCAGCGCCATGACAGGGACCGGAAACACCATATATTTT
size: .; D: TRBD1; J: TRBJ2-6; V: TRBV7-8; CDR3: CASSLDRGSSGANVLTF; DNA: TGTGCCAGCAGCTTGGACAGGGGTAGCTCTGGGGCCAACGTCCTGACTTTC
size: few; D: .; J: TRBJ2-7; V: TRBV13; CDR3: CASSLGSHEQYF; DNA: TGTGCCAGCAGCTTAGGGTCCCACGAGCAGTACTTC
size: .; D: TRBD1; J: TRBJ1-2; V: TRBV6-5; CDR3: CATKTGASYGYTF; DNA: TGTGCCACCAAGACAGGGGCTAGCTATGGCTACACCTTC
size: few; D: .; J: TRBJ2-1; V: TRBV7-9; CDR3: CASSPDGNSYNEQFF; DNA: TGTGCCAGCAGCCCCGACGGTAACTCCTACAATGAGCAGTTCTTC
size: .; D: .; J: TRBJ2-3; V: TRBV18; CDR3: CASSPVSGPSTDTQYF; DNA: TGTGCCAGCTCACCCGTGTCGGGACCCAGCACAGATACGCAGTATTTT
size: once; D: .; J: TRBJ2-6; V: TRBV4-1; CDR3: CASSRRLRAYSGANVLTF; DNA: TGCGCCAGCAGCCGTCGGCTCCGGGCCTACTCTGGGGCCAACGTCCTGACTTTC
size: .; D: .; J: TRBJ1-5; V: TRBV28; CDR3: CASSLGGHQPQHF; DNA: TGTGCCAGCAGTTTAGGAGGGCATCAGCCCCAGCATTTT
size: .; D: TRBD1; J: TRBJ2-7; V: TRBV7-9; CDR3: CASSGGQGSSYEQYF; DNA: TGTGCCAGCAGCGGGGGACAGGGCAGCTCCTACGAGCAGTACTTC